This T cell receptor (beta chain) emerged from a study of blood T cell repertoires in COVID-19. In the study overall: Specimens from acute and convalescent COVID-19 originated in the United States, Italy and Spain.

Source study methods: It was from reference gene primer amplification that nucleated cell counts were estimated. Assay used: immunoSEQ multiplex PCR; TCRdb lists only in-frame clones, some missing. V and J calls and clone size are as listed in that table; D and trimming were resolved from the DNA. Here the sample spans roughly 32,000 clones, 80% to 95% being singletons. The CDR3 consists of 15 residues. CDR1 is LNHNV, CDR2 YYDKDF, per germline (reference sequence). With V trimmed by 3 bases and J by 1 base, 3 bases remained unmatched. Specimen: peripheral blood. V usage is TRBV15 and J usage is TRBJ2-3; 8 nucleotides agree with TRBD2. The origin of this receptor is a male donor with active COVID-19. This CDR3 reads CATSSRRGGTDTQYF. For the CDR3, the DNA is TGTGCCACCAGCAGCCGGCGGGGGGGCACAGATACGCAGTATTTT.